This T cell receptor (beta chain) was observed in a study of beta chain features in type 1 diabetes. Across the whole study: Healthy donors, compared against patients, showed similar age, gender and cell yields. Study findings and constraints: It was among patients, rather than healthy donors, that naive, central memory and Treg TCRB repertoires appeared more similar.

Remarks on this clone: Its antigen is currently unknown.

The sequenced template was cDNA made from the entire isolated RNA. The study sequenced naive, central memory and regulatory T cell samples to an average of around 3.4 million reads. The data were produced by immunoSEQ multiplex PCR, yet TCRdb's version contains in-frame clones alone and is incomplete. The repertoire consists of 860,000 or so clones, with roughly 15% occurring once and the leading ten covering 0.023%. CDR1 SGHAT and CDR2 FQNNGV come from the germline V gene. Trimming pared 5 bases from V and 0 bases from J, leaving 12 bases between. The length of the CDR3 is 15 residues. The specimen sequenced was naive CD4+ T cells from blood. The TCR was taken from a woman younger than 30 in good health. This chain links TRBV11-2 with TRBJ2-3; D is perhaps TRBD1 (6 bases). The CDR3 here is CASSQNRASTDTQYF. The CDR3 DNA follows: TGTGCCAGCAGCCAAAACAGGGCTAGCACAGATACGCAGTATTTT.